What follows is one TCR beta chain and its context. Its antigen specificity is not known. No clone much larger than this one lies a single base away; base qualities are absent. The treatment or condition label, as the study defines it: high-dose cyclophosphamide on days +3 and +4 as single-agent GVHD prophylaxis. For conditioning, the PTCy patients got busulfan and fludarabine, then a related or unrelated marrow graft, followed by cyclophosphamide on days +3 and +4. The PTCy-treated patients were enrolled in a prospective multi-institutional clinical trial. Mononuclear cells from peripheral blood and bone marrow were separated by Ficoll-Hypaque density centrifugation and then cryopreserved. The record originates from a study of T cells after posttransplantation cyclophosphamide (dated by TCRdb to the mid-2010s). About the full investigation: Using TRB sequencing, the study followed how the T cell repertoire rebuilt after myeloablative bone marrow transplantation with posttransplantation cyclophosphamide given as GVHD prophylaxis. Blood from all 34 PTCy patients with 1-year posttransplant specimens was subjected to TRB sequencing. Public TRB sequences were compared against a database of over 3,000 sequences linked to responses to pathogens, tumor antigens, self-antigens and alloantigens. In 3 patients, up to about 3 additional blood samples taken between 2 and 5.2 years after transplant also underwent TRB sequencing, as did pretransplant blood from a handful of patients. Samples from some 32 PTCy-treated patients and roughly 17 related bone marrow donors of those patients were subjected to antigen receptor sequencing. Because TRA and TRB clonality were tightly correlated in 9 samples, subsequent TCR analyses were focused on TRB only. Results and caveats for the whole study, not just this receptor: The TRB repertoires of T cells infiltrating skin or GI tract showed only limited overlap with the TRB repertoires of T cells in blood. Across 35 to 45 patients, TRB clonality was highly associated with recipient CMV seropositivity and CMV reactivation, and diversity in PTCy patients was similar to diversity in CNI/methotrexate controls. Donor-recipient similarity was low at 1-2 months but rose over the first year, and later blood repertoires were often dominated by donor CD8+ memory clones.

Reading from cysteine to phenylalanine, the CDR3 counts 13 amino acids. The CDR3 DNA has 39 bases and is translated from base 1. V and J are truncated by 7 bases and 2 bases respectively, leaving an intervening sequence of 12 bases. The CDR1 and CDR2 encoded by the germline V gene are MNHNS and SASEGT. TRB sequencing was run on genomic DNA with either the immunoSEQ assay at survey resolution or the hsTCRB kit. Under the source paper's analysis protocol: Initial read processing used immunoSEQ software, and repertoire analyses used the LymphoSeq R package. Clonality was calculated as 1 minus normalized Shannon entropy, and the Gini coefficient was also calculated for each TRB dataset. To infer phenotypes in unsorted samples, TRB sequences from sorted subsets of the recipient or donor were mapped onto the unsorted samples of the same recipient. Sourced from immuneACCESS, this table was stored by TCRdb with only in-frame sequences that have V and J called. A share of the clones is absent; for the studies checked, an unresolved V gene accounts for under half, and the remainder has no known explanation. The DNA gave D and trimming, while V, J and clone size come from that table. The sample table shows more than 10,000 clones, and 80% to 90% are seen once. The top ten clonotypes cover 5% to 6.5% of the sample.

Specimen: PBMCs, collected after allogeneic stem cell transplant with posttransplant cyclophosphamide. This receptor was obtained from a female patient in her 50s who received an allogeneic stem cell transplant from a related donor, was CMV-positive, and had no GVHD. A transplant means some T cells may be of graft donor rather than patient origin. Rearrangement joined TRBV6-1 to TRBJ2-7; the D gene is possibly TRBD2, with 6 bases matching. The CDR3 reads CASNVGGAYEQYF. The nucleotides read TGTGCCAGCAACGTCGGCGGGGCCTACGAGCAGTACTTC.